The rows below give T cell receptor beta chains drawn from one sample of a study of OX40 agonist ivuxolimab in advanced cancers. Repertoires were generated with immunoSEQ multiplex PCR, while TCRdb's copy carries only in-frame clones and drops some. The sample carries some 50,000 clones, around 82% recorded once. The specimen was CD4+ or CD8+ T cells sorted from blood, collected in a trial of the OX40 agonist ivuxolimab. These receptors all come from an adult with an advanced solid tumor such as melanoma, head and neck, liver or kidney cancer. Each CDR3 is given with its conserved first and last residue. A D gene is named only where the DNA matches it firmly. Clone size is shown for a subset of rows, as once, few, many or a class of expanded clone.

v_call: TRBV30; j_call: TRBJ2-3; clone_size: -; d_call: -; cdr3_aa: CAWSVRDTQYF; cdr3_nt: TGTGCCTGGAGTGTTCGAGATACGCAGTATTTT
v_call: TRBV2; j_call: TRBJ1-2; clone_size: few; d_call: -; cdr3_aa: CASKAGIFNYGYTF; cdr3_nt: TGTGCCAGCAAAGCCGGGATATTTAACTATGGCTACACCTTC
v_call: TRBV27; j_call: TRBJ2-4; clone_size: -; d_call: TRBD1; cdr3_aa: CASSWTGQNIQYF; cdr3_nt: TGTGCCAGCAGCTGGACAGGGCAAAACATTCAGTACTTC
v_call: TRBV5-1; j_call: TRBJ1-4; clone_size: -; d_call: TRBD1; cdr3_aa: CASSTGDRENEKLFF; cdr3_nt: TGCGCCAGCAGCACCGGGGACAGGGAGAATGAAAAACTGTTTTTT
v_call: TRBV28; j_call: TRBJ2-5; clone_size: -; d_call: TRBD1; cdr3_aa: CASSPQTGAWGETQYF; cdr3_nt: TGTGCCAGCAGCCCTCAGACAGGGGCCTGGGGGGAGACCCAGTACTTC
v_call: TRBV5-1; j_call: TRBJ1-2; clone_size: once; d_call: TRBD1; cdr3_aa: CASSQSGTGGTYGYTF; cdr3_nt: TGCGCCAGCAGCCAATCCGGGACAGGGGGGACCTATGGCTACACCTTC
v_call: TRBV19; j_call: TRBJ2-1; clone_size: -; d_call: TRBD2; cdr3_aa: CASTTTSGRHEQFF; cdr3_nt: TGTGCCAGTACCACGACTAGCGGGAGACATGAGCAGTTCTTC
v_call: TRBV5-4; j_call: TRBJ2-1; clone_size: few; d_call: TRBD1; cdr3_aa: CASSLKFGGQGTNEQFF; cdr3_nt: TGTGCCAGCAGCTTGAAGTTCGGGGGACAGGGCACCAATGAGCAGTTCTTC
v_call: TRBV7-9; j_call: TRBJ1-1; clone_size: -; d_call: -; cdr3_aa: CASSLIRAGNTEAFF; cdr3_nt: TGTGCCAGCAGCTTAATCCGGGCCGGGAACACTGAAGCTTTCTTT
v_call: TRBV19; j_call: TRBJ1-4; clone_size: -; d_call: TRBD1; cdr3_aa: CASSSDRDTNEKLFF; cdr3_nt: TGTGCCAGTAGTAGCGACAGGGACACTAATGAAAAACTGTTTTTT
v_call: TRBV6-1; j_call: TRBJ2-4; clone_size: -; d_call: -; cdr3_aa: CASSAGGFVNIQYF; cdr3_nt: TGTGCCAGCAGCGCCGGGGGTTTTGTTAACATTCAGTACTTC
v_call: TRBV25-1; j_call: TRBJ1-2; clone_size: once; d_call: -; cdr3_aa: CASRSPFNQHGYTF; cdr3_nt: TGTGCCAGCAGATCCCCTTTCAACCAACATGGCTACACCTTC
v_call: TRBV5-1; j_call: TRBJ1-6; clone_size: -; d_call: TRBD1; cdr3_aa: CASSLTGGSPLHF; cdr3_nt: TGCGCCAGCAGCTTAACAGGGGGTTCACCCCTCCACTTT
v_call: TRBV11-2; j_call: TRBJ2-1; clone_size: -; d_call: TRBD2; cdr3_aa: CASSPGTSGQNEQFF; cdr3_nt: TGTGCCAGCAGCCCAGGGACTAGCGGCCAGAATGAGCAGTTCTTC
v_call: TRBV10-3; j_call: TRBJ2-5; clone_size: -; d_call: -; cdr3_aa: CAISEGQETQYF; cdr3_nt: TGTGCCATCAGTGAAGGCCAAGAGACCCAGTACTTC
v_call: TRBV19; j_call: TRBJ2-7; clone_size: few; d_call: -; cdr3_aa: CASSGRDSYEQYF; cdr3_nt: TGTGCCAGTAGTGGCCGGGACTCCTACGAGCAGTACTTC
v_call: TRBV5-8; j_call: TRBJ1-4; clone_size: -; d_call: TRBD1; cdr3_aa: CASSLGQGNEKLFF; cdr3_nt: TGTGCCAGCAGCTTGGGACAGGGTAATGAAAAACTGTTTTTT
v_call: TRBV6-5; j_call: TRBJ1-1; clone_size: -; d_call: -; cdr3_aa: CASSYSSNTEAFF; cdr3_nt: TGTGCCAGCAGTTACTCCTCCAACACTGAAGCTTTCTTT
v_call: TRBV11-2; j_call: TRBJ2-5; clone_size: -; d_call: -; cdr3_aa: CASSLARSVETQYF; cdr3_nt: TGTGCCAGCAGCTTAGCCAGATCGGTGGAGACCCAGTACTTC
v_call: TRBV9; j_call: TRBJ2-1; clone_size: -; d_call: -; cdr3_aa: CASSGSEQFF; cdr3_nt: TGTGCCAGCAGCGGCAGTGAGCAGTTCTTC
v_call: TRBV11-3; j_call: TRBJ2-4; clone_size: -; d_call: TRBD2; cdr3_aa: CASSSRGGDKNIQYF; cdr3_nt: TGTGCCAGCAGCTCCCGGGGAGGGGATAAAAACATTCAGTACTTC
v_call: TRBV7-9; j_call: TRBJ2-1; clone_size: few; d_call: TRBD2; cdr3_aa: CASSLRSGGIYNEQFF; cdr3_nt: TGTGCCAGCAGCTTAAGGAGCGGGGGGATTTACAATGAGCAGTTCTTC
v_call: TRBV15; j_call: TRBJ2-7; clone_size: -; d_call: -; cdr3_aa: CATSGYRASPGEQYF; cdr3_nt: TGTGCCACCAGCGGGTACAGGGCATCCCCGGGAGAGCAGTACTTC
v_call: TRBV18; j_call: TRBJ2-1; clone_size: -; d_call: -; cdr3_aa: CASSPQGLGQFF; cdr3_nt: TGTGCCAGCTCACCACAGGGGTTGGGGCAGTTCTTC
v_call: TRBV30; j_call: TRBJ1-5; clone_size: -; d_call: -; cdr3_aa: CAWSVRAGSNQPQHF; cdr3_nt: TGTGCCTGGAGTGTACGGGCAGGGAGCAATCAGCCCCAGCATTTT
v_call: TRBV19; j_call: TRBJ2-1; clone_size: -; d_call: TRBD2; cdr3_aa: CASSLAGVLNEQFF; cdr3_nt: TGTGCCAGTAGCTTAGCGGGAGTTCTCAATGAGCAGTTCTTC
v_call: TRBV28; j_call: TRBJ1-4; clone_size: -; d_call: -; cdr3_aa: CASNPGTLATNEKLFF; cdr3_nt: TGTGCCAGCAACCCAGGGACTCTTGCAACTAATGAAAAACTGTTTTTT
v_call: TRBV11-2; j_call: TRBJ2-7; clone_size: -; d_call: -; cdr3_aa: CASSFGGGNEQYF; cdr3_nt: TGTGCCAGCAGCTTTGGGGGTGGGAACGAGCAGTACTTC
v_call: TRBV5-1; j_call: TRBJ2-5; clone_size: -; d_call: TRBD2; cdr3_aa: CASSLRGTSGRGETQYF; cdr3_nt: TGCGCCAGCAGCCTGAGGGGGACTAGCGGGAGAGGGGAGACCCAGTACTTC
v_call: TRBV18; j_call: TRBJ2-1; clone_size: -; d_call: -; cdr3_aa: CASSYLDGSSYNEQFF; cdr3_nt: TGTGCCAGCTCATACTTGGACGGGAGTTCCTACAATGAGCAGTTCTTC
v_call: TRBV11-2; j_call: TRBJ2-1; clone_size: -; d_call: -; cdr3_aa: CASSSLLDYEGQFF; cdr3_nt: TGTGCCAGCAGCTCCCTACTCGATTACGAGGGGCAGTTCTTC
v_call: TRBV5-1; j_call: TRBJ2-1; clone_size: few; d_call: -; cdr3_aa: CASSLRAAYNEQFF; cdr3_nt: TGCGCCAGCAGCTTGAGGGCGGCCTACAATGAGCAGTTCTTC
v_call: TRBV7-6; j_call: TRBJ2-7; clone_size: -; d_call: TRBD2; cdr3_aa: CASSLGSGLAGGGSFEQYF; cdr3_nt: TGTGCCAGCAGCTTAGGATCAGGACTAGCGGGAGGCGGGTCTTTCGAGCAGTACTTC
v_call: TRBV5-1; j_call: TRBJ1-5; clone_size: -; d_call: TRBD1; cdr3_aa: CASSPGQGDQPQHF; cdr3_nt: TGCGCCAGCAGCCCGGGACAGGGGGACCAGCCCCAGCATTTT
v_call: TRBV7-2; j_call: TRBJ2-2; clone_size: few; d_call: TRBD2; cdr3_aa: CASSLAGTSGFTGELFF; cdr3_nt: TGTGCCAGCAGCTTAGCAGGGACTAGCGGCTTCACCGGGGAGCTGTTTTTT
v_call: TRBV19; j_call: TRBJ2-5; clone_size: -; d_call: TRBD2; cdr3_aa: CASRGSGAGVETQYF; cdr3_nt: TGTGCCAGTAGGGGGTCGGGAGCGGGAGTGGAGACCCAGTACTTC
v_call: TRBV7-9; j_call: TRBJ1-5; clone_size: -; d_call: TRBD1; cdr3_aa: CASSHDGGQGGQPQHF; cdr3_nt: TGTGCCAGCAGCCACGACGGGGGACAGGGTGGTCAGCCCCAGCATTTT
v_call: TRBV29-1; j_call: TRBJ2-7; clone_size: -; d_call: -; cdr3_aa: CSVRGSYEQYF; cdr3_nt: TGCAGCGTTCGGGGGTCCTACGAGCAGTACTTC